This T cell receptor beta chain was obtained from a study of blood T cell repertoires in COVID-19. Study at large: The cDNA or gDNA used as material had been derived from T cells, B-cell-depleted T cells, or PBMCs.

In the authors' methods: Reference gene primers were amplified, and this amplification served to estimate nucleated cell counts. TCRdb's table, derived via immunoSEQ multiplex PCR, lists solely in-frame clones and lacks some. V and J calls and clone size are as listed in that table; D and trimming were resolved from the DNA. The sample holds some 500,000 clones, about 88% seen once. The length of the CDR3 is 16 residues. Trimming removed 2 bases from V and 10 bases from J; junction bases left unmatched: 6. In germline, CDR1 is KGHDR, CDR2 SFDVKD. The Seattle site enrolled patients during active infection and followed them longitudinally.

The sequenced sample was peripheral blood. The clonotype comes from a woman in her forties or fifties with COVID-19, enrolled during active disease. The chain couples TRBV24-1 to TRBJ2-1; the match to TRBD2 covers 14 bases. CDR3 DNA sequence: TGTGCCACCAGTGATTGGACTAGCGGGGGGCTTGGAGAGCAGTTCTTC. Its translation is CATSDWTSGGLGEQFF.